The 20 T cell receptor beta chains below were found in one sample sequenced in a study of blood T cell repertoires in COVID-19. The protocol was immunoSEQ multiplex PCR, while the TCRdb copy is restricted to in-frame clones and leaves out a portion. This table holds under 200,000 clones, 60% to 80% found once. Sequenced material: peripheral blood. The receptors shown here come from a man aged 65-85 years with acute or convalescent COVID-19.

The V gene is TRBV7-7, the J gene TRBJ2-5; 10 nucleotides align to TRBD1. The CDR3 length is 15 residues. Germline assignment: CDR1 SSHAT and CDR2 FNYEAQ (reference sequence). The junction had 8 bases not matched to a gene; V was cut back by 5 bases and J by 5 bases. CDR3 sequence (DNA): TGTGCCAGCAGCACCGGGACAGGGGACCGCGAGACCCAGTACTTC. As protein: CASSTGTGDRETQYF. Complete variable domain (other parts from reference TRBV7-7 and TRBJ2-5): GAGVSQSPRYKVTKRGQDVTLRCDPISSHATLYWYQQALGQGPEFLTYFNYEAQPDKSGLPSDRFSAERPEGSISTLTIQRTEQRDSAMYRCASSTGTGDRETQYFGPGTRLLVL.

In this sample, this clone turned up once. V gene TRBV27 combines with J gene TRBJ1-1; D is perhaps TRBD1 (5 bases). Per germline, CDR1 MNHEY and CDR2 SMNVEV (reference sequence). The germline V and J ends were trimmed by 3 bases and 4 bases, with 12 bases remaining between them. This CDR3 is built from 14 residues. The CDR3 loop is CASSFGGVGTEAFF. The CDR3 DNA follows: TGTGCCAGCAGTTTTGGGGGGGTGGGCACTGAAGCTTTCTTT.

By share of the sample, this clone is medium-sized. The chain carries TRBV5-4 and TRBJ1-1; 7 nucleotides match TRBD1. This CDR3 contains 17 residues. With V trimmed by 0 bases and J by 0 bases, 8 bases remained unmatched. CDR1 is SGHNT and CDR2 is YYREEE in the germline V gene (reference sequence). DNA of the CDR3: TGTGCCAGCAGCTTGGATCCAGGGGGTCTAATGAACACTGAAGCTTTCTTT. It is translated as CASSLDPGGLMNTEAFF. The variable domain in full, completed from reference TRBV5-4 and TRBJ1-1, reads ETGVTQSPTHLIKTRGQQVTLRCSSQSGHNTVSWYQQALGQGPQFIFQYYREEENGRGNFPPRFSGLQFPNYSSELNVNALELDDSALYLCASSLDPGGLMNTEAFFGQGTRLTVV.

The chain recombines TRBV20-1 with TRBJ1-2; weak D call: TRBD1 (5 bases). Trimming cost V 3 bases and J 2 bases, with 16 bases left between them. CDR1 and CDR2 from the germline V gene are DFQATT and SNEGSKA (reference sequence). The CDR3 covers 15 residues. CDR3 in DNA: TGCAGTGCTAGTTTGTCAGATTGGACAAACTATGGCTACACCTTC. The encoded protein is CSASLSDWTNYGYTF.

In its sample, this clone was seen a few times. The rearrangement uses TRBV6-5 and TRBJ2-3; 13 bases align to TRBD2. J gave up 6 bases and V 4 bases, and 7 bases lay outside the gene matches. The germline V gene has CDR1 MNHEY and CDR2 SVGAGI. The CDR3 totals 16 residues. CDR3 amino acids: CASSLTGTSGTDTQYF. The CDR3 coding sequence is TGTGCCAGCAGTTTGACTGGGACTAGCGGGACGGATACGCAGTATTTT.

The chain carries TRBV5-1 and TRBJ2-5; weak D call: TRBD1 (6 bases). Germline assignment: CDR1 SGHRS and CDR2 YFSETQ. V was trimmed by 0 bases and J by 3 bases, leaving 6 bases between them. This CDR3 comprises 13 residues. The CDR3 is CASSLEGEETQYF. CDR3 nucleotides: TGCGCCAGCAGCTTGGAGGGGGAAGAGACCCAGTACTTC.

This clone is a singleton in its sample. CDR3 coding DNA: TGTGCCAGCAGCGTAGCCTTGCCGGGGGGAAGTACCGGGGAGCTGTTTTTT. Translation gives CASSVALPGGSTGELFF. V gene TRBV9 combines with J gene TRBJ2-2, with 7 bases that match TRBD2. The J segment lost 5 bases and the V segment lost 0 bases, leaving 10 bases of the junction unmatched. Germline V gene data show CDR1 as SGDLS and CDR2 as YYNGEE. The CDR3 sequence is 17 residues long.

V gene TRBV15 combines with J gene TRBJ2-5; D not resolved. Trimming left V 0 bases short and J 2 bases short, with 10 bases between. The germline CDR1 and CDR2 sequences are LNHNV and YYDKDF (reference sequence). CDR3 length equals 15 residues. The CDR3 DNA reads TGTGCCACCAGCAGAGATCTCCACAGACAAGAGACCCAGTACTTC. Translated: CATSRDLHRQETQYF.

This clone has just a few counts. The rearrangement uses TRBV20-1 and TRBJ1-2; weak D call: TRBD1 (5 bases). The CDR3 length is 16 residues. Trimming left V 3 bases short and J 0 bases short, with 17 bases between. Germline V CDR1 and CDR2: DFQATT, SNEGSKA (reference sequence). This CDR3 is CSASFFAAGTNYGYTF. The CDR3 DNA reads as TGCAGTGCTAGTTTCTTCGCGGCAGGGACTAACTATGGCTACACCTTC.

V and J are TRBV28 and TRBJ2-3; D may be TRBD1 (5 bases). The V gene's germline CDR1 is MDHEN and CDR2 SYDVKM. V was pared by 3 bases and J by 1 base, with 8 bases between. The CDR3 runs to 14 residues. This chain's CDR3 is CASSFMGRTDTQYF. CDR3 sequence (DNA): TGTGCCAGCAGTTTCATGGGGCGCACAGATACGCAGTATTTT.

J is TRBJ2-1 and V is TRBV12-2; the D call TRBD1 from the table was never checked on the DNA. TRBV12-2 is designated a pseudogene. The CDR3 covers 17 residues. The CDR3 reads CASRLVRRETQGNEQFF. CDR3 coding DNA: TGTGCAAGTCGCTTAGTGAGGAGAGAAACACAGGGAAATGAGCAGTTCTTC.

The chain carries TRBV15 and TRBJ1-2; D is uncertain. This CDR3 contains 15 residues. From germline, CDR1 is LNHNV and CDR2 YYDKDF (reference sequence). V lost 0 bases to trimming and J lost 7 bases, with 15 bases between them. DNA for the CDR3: TGTGCCACCAGCAGAGAAGGTCGGGTAGTCCGTGGCTACACCTTC. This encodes CATSREGRVVRGYTF. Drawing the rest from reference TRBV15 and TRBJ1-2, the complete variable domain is DAMVIQNPRYQVTQFGKPVTLSCSQTLNHNVMYWYQQKSSQAPKLLFHYYDKDFNNEADTPDNFQSRRPNTSFCFLDIRSPGLGDTAMYLCATSREGRVVRGYTFGSGTRLTVV.

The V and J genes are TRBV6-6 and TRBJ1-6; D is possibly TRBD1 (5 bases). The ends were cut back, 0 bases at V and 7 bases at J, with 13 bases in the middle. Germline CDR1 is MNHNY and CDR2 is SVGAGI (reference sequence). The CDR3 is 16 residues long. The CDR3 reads CASSYSMAGGNSPLHF. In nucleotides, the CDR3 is TGTGCCAGCAGTTACTCGATGGCCGGGGGGAATTCACCCCTCCACTTT.

CDR3 DNA sequence: TGTGCCAGCAGCACCGGACTAGCTGAGCAGTTCTTC. Amino acids: CASSTGLAEQFF. The V and J genes are TRBV3-1 (or the pseudogene TRBV3-2) and TRBJ2-1, with 8 bases that match TRBD2. Germline CDR1 is LGHDT and CDR2 is YNNKEL (reference sequence). This CDR3 is 12 amino acids long. V gave up 5 bases and J gave up 9 bases; unmatched junction bases: 3.

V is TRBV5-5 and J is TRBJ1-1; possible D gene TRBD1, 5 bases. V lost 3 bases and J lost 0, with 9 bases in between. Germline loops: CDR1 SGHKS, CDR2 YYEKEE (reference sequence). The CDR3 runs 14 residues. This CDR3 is CASSSQGLNTEAFF. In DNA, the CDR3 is TGTGCCAGCAGCTCTCAGGGCCTGAACACTGAAGCTTTCTTT.

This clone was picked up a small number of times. The CDR3 bases are TGTGCCAGCACCGACAGGGTAAGCAATCAGCCCCAGCATTTT. This codes for CASTDRVSNQPQHF. The V gene is TRBV6-5, the J gene TRBJ1-5; TRBD1 matches at 7 bases. With 7 bases clipped from V and 1 base from J, the junction kept 4 bases outside the gene matches. This CDR3 region has 14 residues. Per germline, CDR1 MNHEY and CDR2 SVGAGI.

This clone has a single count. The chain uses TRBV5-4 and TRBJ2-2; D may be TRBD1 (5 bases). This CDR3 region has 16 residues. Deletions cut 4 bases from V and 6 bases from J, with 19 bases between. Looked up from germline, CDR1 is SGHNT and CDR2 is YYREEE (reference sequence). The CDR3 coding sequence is TGTGCCAGCAGCCCCGGGCGCAGGGTTCAGGCCGGGGAGCTGTTTTTT. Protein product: CASSPGRRVQAGELFF.

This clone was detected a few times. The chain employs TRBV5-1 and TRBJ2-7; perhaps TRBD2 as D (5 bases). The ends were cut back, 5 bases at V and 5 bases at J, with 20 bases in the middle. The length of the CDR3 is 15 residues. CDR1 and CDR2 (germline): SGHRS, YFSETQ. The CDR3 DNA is TGCGCCAGCAGTACGAACCCCGGAGGTGTCAACGAGCAGTACTTC. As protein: CASSTNPGGVNEQYF.

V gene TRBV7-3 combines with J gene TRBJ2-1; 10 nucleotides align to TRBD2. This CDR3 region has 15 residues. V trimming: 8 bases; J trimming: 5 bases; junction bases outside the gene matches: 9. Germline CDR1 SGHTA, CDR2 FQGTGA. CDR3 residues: CASRLRTSGDNEQFF. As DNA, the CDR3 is TGTGCCAGCCGGCTGAGGACTAGCGGTGACAATGAGCAGTTCTTC. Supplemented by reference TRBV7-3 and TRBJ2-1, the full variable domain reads GAGVSQTPSNKVTEKGKYVELRCDPISGHTALYWYRQSLGQGPEFLIYFQGTGAADDSGLPNDRFFAVRPEGSVSTLKIQRTERGDSAVYLCASRLRTSGDNEQFFGPGTRLTVL.

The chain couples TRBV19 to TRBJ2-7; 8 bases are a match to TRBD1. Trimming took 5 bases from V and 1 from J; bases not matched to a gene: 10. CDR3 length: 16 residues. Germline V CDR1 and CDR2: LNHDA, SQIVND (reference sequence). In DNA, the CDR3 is TGTGCCAGTAGTTCAACCTGGACAGGGCGATCCTACGAGCAGTACTTC. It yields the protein CASSSTWTGRSYEQYF.